These 23 T cell receptor beta chains were sequenced from one sample in a study of HIV-infected patients and healthy controls. All unsorted peripheral T cells were captured because whole blood was used without fractionation. Alpha and beta constant-region primers primed reverse transcription of around 500 ng RNA. Each of the alpha and beta chains got its own library through chain-specific third strand synthesis with indices. TCRdb passed the 5' RACE reads through MiXCR, listing each CDR3 protein once. The sample carries 10,000 or so distinct CDR3 sequences, roughly 8% recorded once. The sample was blood. Every receptor here comes from an adult in good health.

This clonotype was recorded many times. This chain uses TRBV2 with TRBJ2-5; D is unresolved. The CDR3 is 11 amino acids. The germline V and J ends were trimmed by 8 bases and 4 bases, with 8 bases remaining between them. The germline gives CDR1 SNHLY, CDR2 FYNNEI. DNA for the CDR3: TGTGCCAGCGGACGTCGAGAGACCCAGTACTTC. This encodes CASGRRETQYF.

The table lists this clonotype with many counts. The rearrangement joins TRBV7-2 to TRBJ1-5; the D gene is possibly TRBD1 (5 bases). CDR1 and CDR2 from the germline V gene are SGHTA and FQGNSA. The CDR3 runs 16 residues. Trimming shortened V by 1 base and J by 8 bases, and 18 bases separated the two germline ends. The CDR3 is CASSLGQLAGAEPQHF. The DNA of the CDR3 is TGTGCCAGCAGCTTAGGTCAACTGGCCGGGGCCGAGCCCCAGCATTTT.

This clonotype is classed as medium-sized. J is TRBJ2-3 and V is TRBV12-3 or TRBV12-4; D is perhaps TRBD1 (6 bases). Trimming took 5 bases from V and 0 from J, leaving 18 bases between them. The CDR3 loop spans 17 amino acids. CDR3 nucleotides: TGTGCCAGCAGTCCCGGGACATGGTTTTCGAGCACAGATACGCAGTATTTT. Protein sequence: CASSPGTWFSSTDTQYF.

This clonotype was counted many times. CDR3 bases: TGTGCCAGCAGCTTGGAACCGGGAAACGGGAGGGGCTATGGCTACACCTTC. This sequence encodes CASSLEPGNGRGYGYTF. The chain recombines TRBV5-4 with TRBJ1-2, with D tentatively TRBD1 (5 bases). This CDR3 spans 17 amino acids. V lost 0 bases, J lost 4 bases, and 19 bases lay in between. The germline V gene has CDR1 SGHNT and CDR2 YYREEE (reference sequence).

This clonotype was observed a handful of times. This chain links TRBV6-5 with TRBJ2-1, with 9 nucleotides matching TRBD1. Germline loops: CDR1 MNHEY, CDR2 SVGAGI. The CDR3 totals 11 residues. V shed 5 bases and J 16 bases; nucleotides not matched to a gene: 6. CDR3 amino acids: CASSLRDRVFF. CDR3 DNA: TGTGCCAGCAGTCTCCGGGACAGGGTTTTCTTC.

By share, this clonotype ranks as medium-sized. The chain joins TRBV18 to TRBJ2-5, with D unresolved. Germline lookup yields CDR1 KGHSH and CDR2 LQKENI. The CDR3 spans 11 residues. Deletions cut 5 bases from V and 1 base from J, with 2 bases between. CDR3 loop: CASSSQETQYF. The DNA for the CDR3 is TGTGCCAGCTCATCCCAAGAGACCCAGTACTTC.

This clonotype is labeled medium-sized. V gene TRBV7-2 combines with J gene TRBJ2-7; 7 bases are a match to TRBD1. CDR1 is SGHTA and CDR2 is FQGNSA in the germline V gene. This CDR3 has 15 amino acids. With 0 bases clipped from V and 1 base from J, the junction kept 3 bases outside the gene matches. The CDR3 DNA reads as TGTGCCAGCAGCTTAGCAGGGGGCCCTTCCTACGAGCAGTACTTC. Its translation is CASSLAGGPSYEQYF.

By frequency in the sample, this clonotype is medium-sized. This chain links TRBV20-1 with TRBJ2-1; 7 bases match TRBD2. This CDR3 comprises 14 residues. Unmatched junction bases numbered 10, after V lost 6 bases and J lost 5 bases. Germline CDR1 is DFQATT and CDR2 is SNEGSKA (reference sequence). The CDR3 DNA reads as TGCAGTGCCCCGTTTAGCGGGCACCACAATGAGCAGTTCTTC. Protein product: CSAPFSGHHNEQFF.

The V and J genes are TRBV29-1 and TRBJ2-1; 8 bases fit TRBD2. From germline, CDR1 is SQVTM and CDR2 ANQGSEA. V trimming: 7 bases; J trimming: 0 bases; junction bases outside the gene matches: 8. There are 15 residues in the CDR3. The chain's CDR3 is CSGTSREGSYNEQFF. The CDR3 coding sequence is TGCAGCGGGACTAGCCGGGAAGGCTCCTACAATGAGCAGTTCTTC.

This clonotype was found many times. V is TRBV29-1 and J is TRBJ1-2; no reliable D call. This CDR3 is built from 15 residues. The germline V and J ends were trimmed by 3 bases and 4 bases, with 18 bases remaining between them. Germline CDR1 reads SQVTM; CDR2 reads ANQGSEA. For the CDR3, the DNA is TGCAGCGTTGAGGCTACCGAGAGGCAACTCTATGGCTACACCTTC. Amino acid sequence: CSVEATERQLYGYTF.

This clonotype was observed many times. The chain carries TRBV12-3 or TRBV12-4 and TRBJ2-2; D tentatively reads TRBD1 or TRBD2 (5 bases each). The CDR3 sequence is 15 residues long. The V gene lost 8 bases and the J gene lost 4 bases, with 17 bases spanning the gap. CDR3 sequence: CASDRGRVVTGELFF. CDR3 DNA sequence: TGTGCCAGCGACCGGGGCAGGGTGGTCACCGGGGAGCTGTTTTTT.

By its share, this clonotype is medium-sized. The J gene is TRBJ1-2, the V gene TRBV6-5; D not certain. This CDR3 has 12 amino acids. Trimming cost V 6 bases and J 8 bases, with 13 bases left between them. Per the germline V gene, CDR1 is MNHEY and CDR2 is SVGAGI. This CDR3 reads CASRLGLGGYTF. The CDR3 DNA reads TGTGCCAGCAGGCTGGGTTTGGGAGGCTACACCTTC.

This clonotype came up a few times. The J gene is TRBJ1-1, the V gene TRBV7-6, with a weak D call TRBD1 (6 bases). From germline, CDR1 is SGHVS and CDR2 FNYEAQ. The length of the CDR3 is 16 residues. Trimming cost V 5 bases and J 4 bases, with 20 bases left between them. The CDR3 here is CASSPGQPGAGTEAFF. As DNA, the CDR3 is TGTGCCAGCAGCCCAGGACAGCCCGGAGCTGGCACTGAAGCTTTCTTT.

A note on this clonotype: This sequence may be a read error, since a much larger clone differs from it by one base. V gene TRBV27 combines with J gene TRBJ2-3; maybe TRBD1 (5 bases). The CDR3 runs to 14 residues. The germline CDR1 and CDR2 sequences are MNHEY and SMNVEV (reference sequence). With 11 bases removed from V and 2 bases from J, the gap between germline ends came to 17 bases. The CDR3, as DNA: TGTGCCGCCAGTAGGGGTTTAGACACAGATACGCAGTATTTT. Its translation: CAASRGLDTDTQYF.

This clonotype was seen ten or more times. The gene calls are TRBV6-5 and TRBJ1-4, with D tentatively TRBD1 (6 bases). This CDR3 has 14 residues. Germline V lookup: CDR1 MNHEY, CDR2 SVGAGI. The V end was cut by 2 bases, the J end by 7 bases, with 11 bases between. The chain's CDR3 is CASSYQGFGEKLFF. As DNA, the CDR3 is TGTGCCAGCAGTTACCAGGGGTTTGGTGAAAAACTGTTTTTT.

Within the sample, this clonotype is medium-sized. The chain has TRBV20-1 and TRBJ2-1; D is uncertain. Trimming left V 3 bases short and J 0 bases short, with 9 bases between. The CDR3 length is 14 residues. Germline CDR1 reads DFQATT; CDR2 reads SNEGSKA (reference sequence). The CDR3 coding sequence is TGCAGTGCTAGGGGCGCTAGCTCCTACAATGAGCAGTTCTTC. Protein sequence: CSARGASSYNEQFF.

This clonotype showed up many times. The V call is TRBV6-5, the J call TRBJ1-5; D is possibly TRBD1 (5 bases). The length of the CDR3 is 15 residues. CDR1 is MNHEY and CDR2 is SVGAGI in the germline V gene. Trimming shortened V by 7 bases and J by 4 bases, and 17 bases separated the two germline ends. The CDR3 reads CASMSRGGRNQPQHF. The CDR3 DNA follows: TGTGCCAGCATGTCTCGCGGGGGTCGGAATCAGCCCCAGCATTTT.

The CDR3 protein is CSATEDTTGAHNTDTQYF. CDR3 nucleotides: TGCAGTGCTACGGAAGACACGACAGGGGCCCATAACACAGATACGCAGTATTTT. V and J are TRBV20-1 and TRBJ2-3; 8 bases fit TRBD1. After removal of 4 bases from V and 2 bases from J, the junction contained 17 bases not matched to a gene. Germline CDR1 and CDR2: DFQATT and SNEGSKA (reference sequence). The CDR3 runs to 18 residues.

This clonotype was detected many times. The chain links TRBV3-1 to TRBJ1-1, with TRBD1 as a possible D gene (5 bases). Trimming took off 5 bases at V and 0 bases at J, with 19 bases between the two ends. Germline V lookup: CDR1 LGHDT, CDR2 YNNKEL (reference sequence). The CDR3 is made up of 17 amino acids. CDR3: CASSFRPGTVLNTEAFF. The CDR3 DNA reads TGTGCCAGCAGCTTCCGTCCCGGGACGGTTTTGAACACTGAAGCTTTCTTT.

By its share, this clonotype is medium-sized (0.01 to 0.1%). The rearrangement links TRBV20-1 to TRBJ1-1; 9 bases agree with TRBD1. CDR3 length: 14 residues. The V segment lost 6 bases and the J segment 4 bases; nucleotides outside the gene matches: 9. Germline assignment: CDR1 DFQATT and CDR2 SNEGSKA (reference sequence). The CDR3 loop reads CSAQTGGWGTEAFF. The CDR3 DNA follows: TGCAGTGCCCAGACAGGGGGATGGGGCACTGAAGCTTTCTTT.

By sample share, this clonotype is medium-sized. The genes are TRBV27 and TRBJ2-3, with D hard to call. CDR1 is MNHEY and CDR2 is SMNVEV in the germline V gene (reference sequence). This CDR3 has 16 amino acids. V lost 1 base and J 7 bases, leaving 18 bases between the germline ends. CDR3 in DNA: TGTGCCAGCAGTTTATACGCAGCCCGCTCAGGCTATACGCAGTATTTT. Encoded protein: CASSLYAARSGYTQYF.

This clonotype was recorded at least ten times. V gene TRBV7-2 combines with J gene TRBJ1-6; perhaps TRBD1 as D (5 bases). CDR1 is SGHTA and CDR2 is FQGNSA in the germline V gene. This CDR3 has 16 amino acids. Trimming shortened V by 0 bases and J by 0 bases, and 6 bases separated the two germline ends. The CDR3 DNA reads as TGTGCCAGCAGCTTAGCGGGGGACTCCTATAATTCACCCCTCCACTTT. Protein product: CASSLAGDSYNSPLHF.

This clonotype was seen many times. This chain uses TRBV12-3 or TRBV12-4 with TRBJ1-3; tentatively, D is TRBD1 (5 bases). The CDR3 length is 14 residues. V shed 3 bases and J shed 1 base, with 7 bases lying between them. Here the CDR3 reads CASSFRGSGNTIYF. The DNA for the CDR3 is TGTGCCAGCAGTTTTAGGGGTTCTGGAAACACCATATATTTT.